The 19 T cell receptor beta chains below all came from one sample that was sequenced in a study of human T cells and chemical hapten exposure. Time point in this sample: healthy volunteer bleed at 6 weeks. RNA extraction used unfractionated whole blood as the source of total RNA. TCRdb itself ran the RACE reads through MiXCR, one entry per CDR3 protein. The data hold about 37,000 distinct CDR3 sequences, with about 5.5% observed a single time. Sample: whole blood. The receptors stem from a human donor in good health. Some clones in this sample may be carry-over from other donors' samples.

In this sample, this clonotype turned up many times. The CDR3 loop reads CASSFDGGNTEAFF. The DNA of the CDR3 is TGCGCCAGCAGCTTCGACGGGGGGAACACTGAAGCTTTCTTT. The chain combines TRBV5-1 with TRBJ1-1, with a weak D call TRBD1 (5 bases). The CDR3 runs to 14 residues. Trimming took off 2 bases at V and 1 base at J, with 9 bases between the two ends. Germline-derived CDR1 and CDR2 are SGHRS and YFSETQ.

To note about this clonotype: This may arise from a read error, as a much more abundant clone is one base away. CDR3 in amino acids: CAGSKEGRGQPQHF. Written as DNA, the CDR3 is TGTGCCGGTAGCAAGGAGGGGAGAGGTCAGCCCCAGCATTTT. The J gene is TRBJ1-5, the V gene TRBV2, with a possible D match to TRBD1 (5 bases). Trimming pared 11 bases from V and 6 bases from J, leaving 20 bases between. The germline V gene encodes CDR1 SNHLY and CDR2 FYNNEI. This CDR3 is 14 amino acids long.

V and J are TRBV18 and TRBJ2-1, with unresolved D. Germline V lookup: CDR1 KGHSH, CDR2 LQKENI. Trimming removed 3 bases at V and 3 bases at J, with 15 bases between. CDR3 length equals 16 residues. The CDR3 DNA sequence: TGTGCCAGCTCACCCATATCAAGAGTCAACTACAATGAGCAGTTCTTC. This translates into CASSPISRVNYNEQFF.

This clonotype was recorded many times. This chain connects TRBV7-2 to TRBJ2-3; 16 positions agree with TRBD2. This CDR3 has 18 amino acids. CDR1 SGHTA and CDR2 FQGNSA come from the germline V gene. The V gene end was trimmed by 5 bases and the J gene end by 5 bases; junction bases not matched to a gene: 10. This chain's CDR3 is CASSAGTSGRASVDTQYF. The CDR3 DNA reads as TGTGCCAGCAGCGCCGGGACTAGCGGGAGGGCTAGCGTAGATACGCAGTATTTT.

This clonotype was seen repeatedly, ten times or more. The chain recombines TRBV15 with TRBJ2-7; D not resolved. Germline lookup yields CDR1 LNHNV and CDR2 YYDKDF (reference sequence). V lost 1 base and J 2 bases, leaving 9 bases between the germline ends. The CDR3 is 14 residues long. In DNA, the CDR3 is TGTGCCACCAGCAGAGGAAGACGTCCCTACGAGCAGTACTTC. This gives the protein CATSRGRRPYEQYF.

The CDR3 DNA follows: TGTGCCAGCAGCTTTCAAGATACGCAGTATTTT. Amino acid sequence: CASSFQDTQYF. The J gene is TRBJ2-3, the V gene TRBV5-5; D not certain. V gave up 2 bases and J gave up 5 bases, with 3 bases separating them. Germline V CDR1 and CDR2: SGHKS, YYEKEE (reference sequence). There are 11 residues in the CDR3.

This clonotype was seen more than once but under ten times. CDR3 DNA: TGTGCCAGCAGCCAATCTTACGAGCAGTACTTC. Its translation is CASSQSYEQYF. The chain employs TRBV11-2 and TRBJ2-7; D unclear. Between the trimmed V and J ends, which lost 5 bases and 4 bases, there was a span of 6 bases. CDR3 length: 11 residues. The germline gives CDR1 SGHAT, CDR2 FQNNGV. Full variable domain (rest looked up from reference TRBV11-2 and TRBJ2-7): EAGVAQSPRYKIIEKRQSVAFWCNPISGHATLYWYQQILGQGPKLLIQFQNNGVVDDSQLPKDRFSAERLKGVDSTLKIQPAKLEDSAVYLCASSQSYEQYFGPGTRLTVT.

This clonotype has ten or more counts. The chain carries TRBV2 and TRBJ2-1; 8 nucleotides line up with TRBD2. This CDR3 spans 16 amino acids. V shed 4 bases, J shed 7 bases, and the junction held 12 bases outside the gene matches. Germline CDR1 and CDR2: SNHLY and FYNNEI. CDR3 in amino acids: CASSVEDGGALNEQFF. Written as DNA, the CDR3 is TGTGCCAGCAGTGTAGAGGACGGGGGGGCCTTGAATGAGCAGTTCTTC.

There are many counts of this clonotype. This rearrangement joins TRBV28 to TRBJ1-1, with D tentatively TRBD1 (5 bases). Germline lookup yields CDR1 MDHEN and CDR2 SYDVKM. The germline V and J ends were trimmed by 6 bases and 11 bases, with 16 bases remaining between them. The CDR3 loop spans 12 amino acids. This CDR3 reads CASSWAGVNAFF. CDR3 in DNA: TGTGCCAGCAGCTGGGCGGGGGTGAATGCTTTCTTT.

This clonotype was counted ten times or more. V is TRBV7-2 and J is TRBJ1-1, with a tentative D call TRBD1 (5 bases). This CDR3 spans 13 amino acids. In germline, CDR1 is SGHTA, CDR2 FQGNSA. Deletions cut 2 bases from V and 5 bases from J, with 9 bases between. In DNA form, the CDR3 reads TGTGCCAGCAGCTTATTAGGGGAAACTGAAGCTTTCTTT. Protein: CASSLLGETEAFF. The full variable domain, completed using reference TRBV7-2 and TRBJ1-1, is GAGVSQSPSNKVTEKGKDVELRCDPISGHTALYWYRQSLGQGLEFLIYFQGNSAPDKSGLPSDRFSAERTGGSVSTLTIQRTQQEDSAVYLCASSLLGETEAFFGQGTRLTVV.

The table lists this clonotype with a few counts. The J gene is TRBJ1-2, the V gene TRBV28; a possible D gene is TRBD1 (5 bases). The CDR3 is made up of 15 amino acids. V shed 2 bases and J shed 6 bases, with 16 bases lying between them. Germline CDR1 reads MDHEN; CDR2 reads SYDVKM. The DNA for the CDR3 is TGTGCCAGCAGTTTAGGGGCAGGACGCCTTAATGGCTACACCTTC. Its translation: CASSLGAGRLNGYTF.

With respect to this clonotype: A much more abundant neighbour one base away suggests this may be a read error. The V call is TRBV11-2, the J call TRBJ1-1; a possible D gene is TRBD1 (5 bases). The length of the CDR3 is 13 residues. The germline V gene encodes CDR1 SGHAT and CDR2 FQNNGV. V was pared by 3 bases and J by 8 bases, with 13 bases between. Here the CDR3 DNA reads TGTGCCAGCAGCTTGGGGCCCGAGACGGAAGCTTTCTTT. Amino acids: CASSLGPETEAFF.

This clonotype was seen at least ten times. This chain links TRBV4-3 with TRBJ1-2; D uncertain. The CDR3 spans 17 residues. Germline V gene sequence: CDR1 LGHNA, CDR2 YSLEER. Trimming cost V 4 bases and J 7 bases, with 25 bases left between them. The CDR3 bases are TGCGCCAGCAGCCGGTGGGTAGGCAGCGAGGGATCTCGTGGCTACACCTTC. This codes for CASSRWVGSEGSRGYTF.

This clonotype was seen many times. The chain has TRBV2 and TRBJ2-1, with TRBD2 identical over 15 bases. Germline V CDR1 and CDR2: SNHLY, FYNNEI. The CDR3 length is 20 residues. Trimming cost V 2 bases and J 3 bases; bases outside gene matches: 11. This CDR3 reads CASSEPGLAGGNANYNEQFF. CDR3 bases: TGTGCCAGCAGTGAACCGGGACTAGCGGGGGGCAACGCCAACTACAATGAGCAGTTCTTC.

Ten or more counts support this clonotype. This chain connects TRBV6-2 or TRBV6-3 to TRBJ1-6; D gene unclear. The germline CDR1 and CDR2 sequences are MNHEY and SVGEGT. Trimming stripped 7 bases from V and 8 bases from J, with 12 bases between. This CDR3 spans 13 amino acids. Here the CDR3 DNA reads TGTGCCAGCAAACGCGATTCAGATTCACCCCTCCACTTT. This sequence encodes CASKRDSDSPLHF.

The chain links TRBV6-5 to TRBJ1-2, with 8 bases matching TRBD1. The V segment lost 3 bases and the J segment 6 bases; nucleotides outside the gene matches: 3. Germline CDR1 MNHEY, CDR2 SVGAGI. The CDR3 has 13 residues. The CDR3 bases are TGTGCCAGCAGTTATTCGACAGGGGATGGCTACACCTTC. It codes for CASSYSTGDGYTF.

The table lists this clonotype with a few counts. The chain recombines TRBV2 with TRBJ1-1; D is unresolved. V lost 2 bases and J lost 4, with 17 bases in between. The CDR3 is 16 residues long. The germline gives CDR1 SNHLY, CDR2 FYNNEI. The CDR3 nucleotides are TGTGCCAGCAGTGAAAAGATTGGTTTATCGAGCACTGAAGCTTTCTTT. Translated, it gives CASSEKIGLSSTEAFF. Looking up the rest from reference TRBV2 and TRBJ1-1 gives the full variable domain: EPEVTQTPSHQVTQMGQEVILRCVPISNHLYFYWYRQILGQKVEFLVSFYNNEISEKSEIFDDQFSVERPDGSNFTLKIRSTKLEDSAMYFCASSEKIGLSSTEAFFGQGTRLTVV.

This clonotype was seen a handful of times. CDR3 sequence (DNA): TGTGCCAGCAGCTTAGGGGTAGCGGGAGTCGGCTACTACAATGAGCAGTTCTTC. Encoded protein: CASSLGVAGVGYYNEQFF. The chain recombines TRBV11-3 with TRBJ2-1; 9 positions agree with TRBD2. Germline CDR1 and CDR2: SGHNT and YENEEA. CDR3 length: 18 residues. The J segment lost 3 bases and the V segment lost 1 base, leaving 10 bases of the junction unmatched.

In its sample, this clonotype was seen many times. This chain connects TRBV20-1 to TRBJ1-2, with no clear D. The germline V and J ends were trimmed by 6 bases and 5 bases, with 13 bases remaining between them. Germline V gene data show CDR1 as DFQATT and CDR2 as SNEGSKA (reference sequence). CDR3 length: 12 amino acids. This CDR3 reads CSALAGGYGYTF. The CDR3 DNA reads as TGCAGTGCCCTCGCGGGAGGTTATGGCTACACCTTC.